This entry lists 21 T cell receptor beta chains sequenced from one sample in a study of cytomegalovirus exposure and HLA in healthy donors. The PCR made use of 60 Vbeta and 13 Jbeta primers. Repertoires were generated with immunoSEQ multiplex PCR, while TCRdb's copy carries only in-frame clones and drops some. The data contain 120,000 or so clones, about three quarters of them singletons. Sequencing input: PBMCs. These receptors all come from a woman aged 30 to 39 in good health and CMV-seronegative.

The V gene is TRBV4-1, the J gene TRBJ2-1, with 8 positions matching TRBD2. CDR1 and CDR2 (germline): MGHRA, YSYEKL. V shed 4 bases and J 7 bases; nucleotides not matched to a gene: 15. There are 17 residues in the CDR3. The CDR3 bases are TGCGCCAGCAGCCGGGTAAAGGGTCTAGCGGGTTTAAATGAGCAGTTCTTC. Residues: CASSRVKGLAGLNEQFF.

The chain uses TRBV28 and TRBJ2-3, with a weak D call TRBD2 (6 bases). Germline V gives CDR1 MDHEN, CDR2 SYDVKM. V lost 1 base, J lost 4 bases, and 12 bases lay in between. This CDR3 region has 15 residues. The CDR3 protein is CASSLLAREADTQYF. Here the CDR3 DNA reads TGTGCCAGCAGTTTATTGGCCAGGGAGGCAGATACGCAGTATTTT.

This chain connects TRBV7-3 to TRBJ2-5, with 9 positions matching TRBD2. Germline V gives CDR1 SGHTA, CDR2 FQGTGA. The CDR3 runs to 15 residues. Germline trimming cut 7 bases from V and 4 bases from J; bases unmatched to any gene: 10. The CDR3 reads CASTVSGGGGETQYF. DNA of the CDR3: TGTGCCAGCACTGTCTCGGGCGGGGGGGGAGAGACCCAGTACTTC.

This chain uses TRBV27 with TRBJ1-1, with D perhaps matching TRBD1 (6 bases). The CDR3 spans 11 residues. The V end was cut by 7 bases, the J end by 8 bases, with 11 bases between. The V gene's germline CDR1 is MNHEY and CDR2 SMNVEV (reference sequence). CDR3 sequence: CASTKGEEAFF. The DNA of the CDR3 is TGTGCCAGCACCAAGGGGGAGGAAGCTTTCTTT.

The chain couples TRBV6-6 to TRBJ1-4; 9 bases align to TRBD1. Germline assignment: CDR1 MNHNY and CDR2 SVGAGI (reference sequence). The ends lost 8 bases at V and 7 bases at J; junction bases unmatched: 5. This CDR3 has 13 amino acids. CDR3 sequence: CASQQGAREKLFF. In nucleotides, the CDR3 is TGTGCCAGCCAACAGGGGGCGCGTGAAAAACTGTTTTTT.

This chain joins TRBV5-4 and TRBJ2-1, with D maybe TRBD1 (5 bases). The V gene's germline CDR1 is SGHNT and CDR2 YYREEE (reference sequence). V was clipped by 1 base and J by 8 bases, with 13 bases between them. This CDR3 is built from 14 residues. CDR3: CASSLRAGWDEQFF. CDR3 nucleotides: TGTGCCAGCAGCTTGCGCGCAGGGTGGGATGAGCAGTTCTTC. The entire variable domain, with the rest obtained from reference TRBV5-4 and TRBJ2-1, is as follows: ETGVTQSPTHLIKTRGQQVTLRCSSQSGHNTVSWYQQALGQGPQFIFQYYREEENGRGNFPPRFSGLQFPNYSSELNVNALELDDSALYLCASSLRAGWDEQFFGPGTRLTVL.

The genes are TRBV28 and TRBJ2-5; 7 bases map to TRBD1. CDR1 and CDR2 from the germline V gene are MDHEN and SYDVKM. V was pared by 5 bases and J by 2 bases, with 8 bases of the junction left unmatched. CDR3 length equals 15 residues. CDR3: CASSPYLDRQETQYF. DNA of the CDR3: TGTGCCAGCAGTCCTTATCTGGACAGGCAAGAGACCCAGTACTTC.

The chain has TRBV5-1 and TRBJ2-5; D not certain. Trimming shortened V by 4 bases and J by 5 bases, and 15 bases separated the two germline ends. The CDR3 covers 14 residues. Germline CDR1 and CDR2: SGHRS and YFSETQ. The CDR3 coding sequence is TGCGCCAGCAGCCCCGAGTACTCCAGGGAGACCCAGTACTTC. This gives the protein CASSPEYSRETQYF.

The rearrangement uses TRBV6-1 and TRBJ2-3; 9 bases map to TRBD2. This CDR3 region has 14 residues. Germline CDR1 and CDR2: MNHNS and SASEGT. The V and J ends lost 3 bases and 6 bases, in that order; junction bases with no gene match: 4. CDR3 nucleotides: TGTGCCAGCAGTGAGAGCGGGGGGTGGGATACGCAGTATTTT. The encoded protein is CASSESGGWDTQYF.

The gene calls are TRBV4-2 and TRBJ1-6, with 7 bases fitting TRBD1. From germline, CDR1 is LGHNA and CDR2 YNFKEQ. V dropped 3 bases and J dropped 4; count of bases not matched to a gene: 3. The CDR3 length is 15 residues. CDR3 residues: CASSHGTAYNSPLHF. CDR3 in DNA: TGTGCCAGCAGCCACGGGACAGCGTATAATTCACCCCTCCACTTT.

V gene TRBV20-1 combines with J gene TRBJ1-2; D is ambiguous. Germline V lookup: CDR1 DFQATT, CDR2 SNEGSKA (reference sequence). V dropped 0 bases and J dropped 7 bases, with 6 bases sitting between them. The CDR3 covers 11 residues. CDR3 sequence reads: CSARDGSGYTF. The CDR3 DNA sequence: TGCAGTGCTAGAGATGGCAGTGGCTACACCTTC.

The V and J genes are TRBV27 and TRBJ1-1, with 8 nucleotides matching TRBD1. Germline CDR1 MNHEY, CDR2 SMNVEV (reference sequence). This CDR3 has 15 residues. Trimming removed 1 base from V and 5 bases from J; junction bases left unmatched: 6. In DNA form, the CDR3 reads TGTGCCAGCAGTTTATATACAGGGGGTGAAACTGAAGCTTTCTTT. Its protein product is CASSLYTGGETEAFF.

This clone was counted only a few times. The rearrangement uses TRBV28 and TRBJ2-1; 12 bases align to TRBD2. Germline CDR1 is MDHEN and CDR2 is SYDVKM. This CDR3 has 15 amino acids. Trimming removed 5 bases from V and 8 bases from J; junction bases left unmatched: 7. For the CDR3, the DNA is TGTGCCAGCAGTCCACCTAGCGGGAGGGTCGATGAGCAGTTCTTC. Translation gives CASSPPSGRVDEQFF.

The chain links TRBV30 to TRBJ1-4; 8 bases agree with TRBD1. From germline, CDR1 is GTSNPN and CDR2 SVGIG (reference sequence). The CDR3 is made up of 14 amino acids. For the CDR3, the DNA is TGTGCTTCTAACCCGACAGGGGTTGATGAAAAACTGTTTTTT. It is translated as CASNPTGVDEKLFF.

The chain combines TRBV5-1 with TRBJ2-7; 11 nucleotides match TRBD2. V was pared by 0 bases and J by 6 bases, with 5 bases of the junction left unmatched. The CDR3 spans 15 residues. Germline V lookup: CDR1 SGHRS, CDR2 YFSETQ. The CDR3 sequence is CASSLVLAGGSEQYF. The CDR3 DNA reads TGCGCCAGCAGCTTGGTCCTAGCGGGGGGATCCGAGCAGTACTTC. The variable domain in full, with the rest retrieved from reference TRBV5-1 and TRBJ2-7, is KAGVTQTPRYLIKTRGQQVTLSCSPISGHRSVSWYQQTPGQGLQFLFEYFSETQRNKGNFPGRFSGRQFSNSRSEMNVSTLELGDSALYLCASSLVLAGGSEQYFGPGTRLTVT.

CDR3 protein: CAWGGRSNQPQHF. For the CDR3, the DNA is TGTGCCTGGGGAGGGCGGAGCAATCAGCCCCAGCATTTT. V gene TRBV30 combines with J gene TRBJ1-5; no firm D call. This CDR3 is built from 13 residues. Looked up from germline, CDR1 is GTSNPN and CDR2 is SVGIG (reference sequence). V was clipped by 5 bases and J by 1 base, with 9 bases between them.

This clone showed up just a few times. The CDR3 nucleotides read TGTGCCAGCAGCGCTAGCGGGGGGGCCGGCGGGGAGCTGTTTTTT. It encodes CASSASGGAGGELFF. V is TRBV7-2 and J is TRBJ2-2, with TRBD2 matching over 12 bases. J lost 7 bases, V lost 5 bases, and 5 bases had no gene match. Germline V CDR1 and CDR2: SGHTA, FQGNSA. There are 15 residues in the CDR3. Supplemented by reference TRBV7-2 and TRBJ2-2, the full variable domain reads GAGVSQSPSNKVTEKGKDVELRCDPISGHTALYWYRQSLGQGLEFLIYFQGNSAPDKSGLPSDRFSAERTGGSVSTLTIQRTQQEDSAVYLCASSASGGAGGELFFGEGSRLTVL.

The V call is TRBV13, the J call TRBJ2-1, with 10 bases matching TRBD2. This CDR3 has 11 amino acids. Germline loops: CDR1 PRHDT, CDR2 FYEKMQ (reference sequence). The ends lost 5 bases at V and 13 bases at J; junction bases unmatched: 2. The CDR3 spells CASSRTSGQFF. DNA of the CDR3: TGTGCCAGCAGCAGGACTAGCGGACAGTTCTTC. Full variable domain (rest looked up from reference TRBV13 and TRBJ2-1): AAGVIQSPRHLIKEKRETATLKCYPIPRHDTVYWYQQGPGQDPQFLISFYEKMQSDKGSIPDRFSAQQFSDYHSELNMSSLELGDSALYFCASSRTSGQFFGPGTRLTVL.

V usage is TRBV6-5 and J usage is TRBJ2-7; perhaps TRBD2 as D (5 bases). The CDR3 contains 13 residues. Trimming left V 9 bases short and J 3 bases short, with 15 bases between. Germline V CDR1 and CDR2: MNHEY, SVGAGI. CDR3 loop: CASSRSGNYEQYF. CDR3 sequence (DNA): TGTGCCAGTAGCCGGTCGGGAAACTACGAGCAGTACTTC.

The CDR3 bases are TGTGCCAGCAGCAGAATTGGGGGGGACACTGAAGCTTTCTTT. Encoded protein: CASSRIGGDTEAFF. The V call is TRBV21-1, the J call TRBJ1-1. TRBV21-1 has pseudogene status. The CDR3 is 14 residues long.

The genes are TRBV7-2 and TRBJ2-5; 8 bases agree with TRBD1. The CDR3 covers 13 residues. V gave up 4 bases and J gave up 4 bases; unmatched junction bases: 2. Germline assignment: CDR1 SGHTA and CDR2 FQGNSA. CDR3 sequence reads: CASSSDRVETQYF. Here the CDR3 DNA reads TGTGCCAGCAGCTCGGACAGGGTAGAGACCCAGTACTTC.